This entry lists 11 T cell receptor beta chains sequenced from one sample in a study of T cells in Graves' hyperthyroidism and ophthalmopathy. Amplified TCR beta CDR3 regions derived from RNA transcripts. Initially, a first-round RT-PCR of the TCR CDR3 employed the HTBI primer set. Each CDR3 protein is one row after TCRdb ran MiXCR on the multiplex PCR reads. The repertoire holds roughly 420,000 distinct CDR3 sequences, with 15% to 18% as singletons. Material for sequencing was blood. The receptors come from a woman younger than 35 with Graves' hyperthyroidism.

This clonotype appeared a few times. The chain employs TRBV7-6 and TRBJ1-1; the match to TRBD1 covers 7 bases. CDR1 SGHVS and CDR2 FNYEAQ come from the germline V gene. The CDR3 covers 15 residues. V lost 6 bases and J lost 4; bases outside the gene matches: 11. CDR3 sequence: CASRPTEGAITEAFF. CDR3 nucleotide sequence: TGTGCCAGCAGGCCCACGGAGGGGGCTATCACTGAAGCTTTCTTT.

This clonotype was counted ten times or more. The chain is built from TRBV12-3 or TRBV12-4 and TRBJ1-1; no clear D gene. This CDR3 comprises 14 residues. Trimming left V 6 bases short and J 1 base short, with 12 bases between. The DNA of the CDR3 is TGTGCCAGCAGCACTGCCTTTCAGAACACTGAAGCTTTCTTT. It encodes CASSTAFQNTEAFF.

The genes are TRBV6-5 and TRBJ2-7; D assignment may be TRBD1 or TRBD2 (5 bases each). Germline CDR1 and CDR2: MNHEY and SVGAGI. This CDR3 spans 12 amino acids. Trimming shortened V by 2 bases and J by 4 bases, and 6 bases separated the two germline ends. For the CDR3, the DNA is TGTGCCAGCAGTTACGGGACGTACGAGCAGTACTTC. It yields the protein CASSYGTYEQYF.

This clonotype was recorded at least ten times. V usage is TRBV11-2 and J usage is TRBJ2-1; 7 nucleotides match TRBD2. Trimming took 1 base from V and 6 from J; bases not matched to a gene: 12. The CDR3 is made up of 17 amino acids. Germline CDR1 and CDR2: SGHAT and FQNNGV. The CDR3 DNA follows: TGTGCCAGCAGCTTAGTTATTTTAGCAGGGAGGGGCAATGAGCAGTTCTTC. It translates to CASSLVILAGRGNEQFF.

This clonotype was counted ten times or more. DNA for the CDR3: TGTGCCAGCAGCTTAAGTGTGAGCACAGATACGCAGTATTTT. Its translation: CASSLSVSTDTQYF. The rearrangement uses TRBV7-3 and TRBJ2-3; no definite D call. V was clipped by 1 base and J by 0 bases, with 5 bases between them. CDR3 size: 14 residues. Germline V gene lookup returns CDR1 SGHTA and CDR2 FQGTGA. The full variable domain, with the rest looked up from reference TRBV7-3 and TRBJ2-3, is GAGVSQTPSNKVTEKGKYVELRCDPISGHTALYWYRQSLGQGPEFLIYFQGTGAADDSGLPNDRFFAVRPEGSVSTLKIQRTERGDSAVYLCASSLSVSTDTQYFGPGTRLTVL.

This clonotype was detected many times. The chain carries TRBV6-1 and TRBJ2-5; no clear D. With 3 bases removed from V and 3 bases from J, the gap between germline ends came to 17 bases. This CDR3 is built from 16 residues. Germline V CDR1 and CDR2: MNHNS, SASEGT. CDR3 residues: CASSDDRWSREETQYF. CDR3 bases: TGTGCCAGCAGTGATGACCGATGGAGCAGAGAAGAGACCCAGTACTTC.

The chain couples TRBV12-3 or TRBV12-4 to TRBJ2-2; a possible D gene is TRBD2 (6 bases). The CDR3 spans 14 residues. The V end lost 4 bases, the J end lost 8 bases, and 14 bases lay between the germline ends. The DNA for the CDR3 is TGTGCCAGCAGTTCTGTCGGGAGTAGGGGGGAGCTGTTTTTT. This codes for CASSSVGSRGELFF.

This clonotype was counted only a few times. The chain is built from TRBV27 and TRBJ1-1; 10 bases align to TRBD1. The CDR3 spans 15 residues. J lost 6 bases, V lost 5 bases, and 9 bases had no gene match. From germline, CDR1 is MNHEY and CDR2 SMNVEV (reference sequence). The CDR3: CASSPVGQGIAEAFF. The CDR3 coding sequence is TGTGCCAGCAGTCCAGTGGGACAGGGGATCGCTGAAGCTTTCTTT.

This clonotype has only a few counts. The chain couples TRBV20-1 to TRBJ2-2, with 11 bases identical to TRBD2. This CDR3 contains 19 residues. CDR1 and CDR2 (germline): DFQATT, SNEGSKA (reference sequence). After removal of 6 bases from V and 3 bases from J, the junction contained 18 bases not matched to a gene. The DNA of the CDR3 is TGCAGTGCCCTACCCACGGGACTAGCGGAAACGACATACACCGGGGAGCTGTTTTTT. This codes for CSALPTGLAETTYTGELFF.

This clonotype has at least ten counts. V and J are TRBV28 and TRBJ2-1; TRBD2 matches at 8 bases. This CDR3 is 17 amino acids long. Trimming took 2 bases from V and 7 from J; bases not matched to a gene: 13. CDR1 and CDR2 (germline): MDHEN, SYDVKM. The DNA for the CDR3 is TGTGCCAGCAGTTTAGGTAGCGGGCTAGCGGGCCGTAATGAGCAGTTCTTC. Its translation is CASSLGSGLAGRNEQFF.

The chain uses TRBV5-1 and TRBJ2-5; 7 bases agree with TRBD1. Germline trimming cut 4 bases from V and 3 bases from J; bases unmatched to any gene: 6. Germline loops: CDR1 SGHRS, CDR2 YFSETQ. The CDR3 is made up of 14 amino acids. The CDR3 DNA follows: TGCGCCAGCAGCACTGTTGGGACAGAAGAGACCCAGTACTTC. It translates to CASSTVGTEETQYF.